Listed below are T cell receptor beta chains from one sample, sequenced in a study of cytomegalovirus exposure and HLA in healthy donors. Assay used: immunoSEQ multiplex PCR; TCRdb lists only in-frame clones, some missing. The table includes 100,000 to 130,000 clones, approximately 94% detected once. The sequencing input was PBMCs. These receptors were collected from a woman aged 18-29 years in good health and CMV-seronegative. The CDR3 runs from the conserved cysteine through the conserved F or W. Each record gives: CDR3 protein, CDR3 DNA, V gene, J gene, clone size, D gene. The D gene is left open where the match is weak. Clone size, where shown, is once, few, many, or a class for clones that have expanded.

cdr3_aa: CSARSNTGELFF
cdr3_nt: TGCAGCGCCAGGTCGAACACCGGGGAGCTGTTTTTT
v_call: TRBV29-1
j_call: TRBJ2-2
clone_size: NA
d_call: NA

cdr3_aa: CASSKSGQGGYEQYF
cdr3_nt: TGTGCCAGCAGTAAATCAGGACAGGGCGGCTACGAGCAGTACTTC
v_call: TRBV28
j_call: TRBJ2-7
clone_size: NA
d_call: TRBD1

cdr3_aa: CASSLAEWTGGVDTQYF
cdr3_nt: TGCGCCAGCAGCTTGGCGGAATGGACAGGGGGCGTAGATACGCAGTATTTT
v_call: TRBV5-1
j_call: TRBJ2-3
clone_size: NA
d_call: TRBD1

cdr3_aa: CASSYRDRRNEQYF
cdr3_nt: TGTGCCAGCAGTTACCGGGACAGGCGAAACGAGCAGTACTTC
v_call: TRBV6-6
j_call: TRBJ2-7
clone_size: NA
d_call: TRBD1

cdr3_aa: CASSLAGGTDTQYF
cdr3_nt: TGTGCCAGCAGCCTAGCGGGGGGCACAGATACGCAGTATTTT
v_call: TRBV7-3
j_call: TRBJ2-3
clone_size: once
d_call: TRBD2

cdr3_aa: CASTRDIHSGNTIYF
cdr3_nt: TGCGCCAGCACCCGGGACATACACTCTGGAAACACCATATATTTT
v_call: TRBV5-1
j_call: TRBJ1-3
clone_size: NA
d_call: NA

cdr3_aa: CASSQVRRGGINEQFF
cdr3_nt: TGCGCCAGCAGCCAAGTGCGGCGGGGGGGCATCAATGAGCAGTTCTTC
v_call: TRBV4-1
j_call: TRBJ2-1
clone_size: once
d_call: TRBD2

cdr3_aa: CASSERTGGNTIYF
cdr3_nt: TGTGCCAGCAGTGAAAGGACAGGCGGAAACACCATATATTTT
v_call: TRBV6-1
j_call: TRBJ1-3
clone_size: NA
d_call: TRBD1

cdr3_aa: CASTQEGQEETQYF
cdr3_nt: TGTGCCAGCACGCAAGAGGGTCAGGAAGAGACCCAGTACTTC
v_call: TRBV9
j_call: TRBJ2-5
clone_size: NA
d_call: NA

cdr3_aa: CASSFRQNYGYTF
cdr3_nt: TGTGCCAGCAGTTTCCGACAGAACTATGGCTACACCTTC
v_call: TRBV28
j_call: TRBJ1-2
clone_size: NA
d_call: NA

cdr3_aa: CASLQGAGEQYF
cdr3_nt: TGTGCCAGCCTACAGGGGGCTGGGGAGCAGTACTTC
v_call: TRBV28
j_call: TRBJ2-7
clone_size: NA
d_call: TRBD1

cdr3_aa: CASSLRPGGSYNEQFF
cdr3_nt: TGTGCCAGCAGCTTAAGACCCGGGGGCTCCTACAATGAGCAGTTCTTC
v_call: TRBV7-3
j_call: TRBJ2-1
clone_size: NA
d_call: NA

cdr3_aa: CASSLVAGARGELFF
cdr3_nt: TGTGCCAGCAGCTTAGTTGCGGGGGCGCGGGGGGAGCTGTTTTTT
v_call: TRBV7-8
j_call: TRBJ2-2
clone_size: NA
d_call: NA

cdr3_aa: CASSPGTGLGEQYF
cdr3_nt: TGTGCCAGTAGTCCCGGGACAGGGTTAGGTGAGCAGTACTTC
v_call: TRBV19
j_call: TRBJ2-7
clone_size: once
d_call: TRBD1